The clone carrying this T cell receptor beta chain was counted between two and nine times. Its antigen is not identified. The sample comes from a study of T-cell memory formation after mild COVID-19. General study findings and limits: CD8+ contracting clones occupied EMRA, while CD4+ ones occupied mainly CM and EM.

TCRdb processed the 5' RACE reads anew with MiXCR; each CDR3 protein has one entry. This table has 250,000 to 350,000 distinct CDR3 sequences, 15% to 20% appearing once. The CDR3 length is 11 residues. The V end lost 2 bases, the J end lost 5 bases, and 6 bases lay between the germline ends. Germline V gives CDR1 SQVTM, CDR2 ANQGSEA. The sequencing input was PBMCs or a T cell subset sorted from them (not recorded which). V and J are TRBV29-1 and TRBJ1-2; D gene ambiguous. This clonotype originated in a man aged 18 to 35 who had mild COVID-19 (a few samples of this study predate the infection). Cell type and time point are not known. For the CDR3, the DNA is TGCAGCGTTGAACGGCTTTATGGCTACACCTTC. Amino acid sequence: CSVERLYGYTF.